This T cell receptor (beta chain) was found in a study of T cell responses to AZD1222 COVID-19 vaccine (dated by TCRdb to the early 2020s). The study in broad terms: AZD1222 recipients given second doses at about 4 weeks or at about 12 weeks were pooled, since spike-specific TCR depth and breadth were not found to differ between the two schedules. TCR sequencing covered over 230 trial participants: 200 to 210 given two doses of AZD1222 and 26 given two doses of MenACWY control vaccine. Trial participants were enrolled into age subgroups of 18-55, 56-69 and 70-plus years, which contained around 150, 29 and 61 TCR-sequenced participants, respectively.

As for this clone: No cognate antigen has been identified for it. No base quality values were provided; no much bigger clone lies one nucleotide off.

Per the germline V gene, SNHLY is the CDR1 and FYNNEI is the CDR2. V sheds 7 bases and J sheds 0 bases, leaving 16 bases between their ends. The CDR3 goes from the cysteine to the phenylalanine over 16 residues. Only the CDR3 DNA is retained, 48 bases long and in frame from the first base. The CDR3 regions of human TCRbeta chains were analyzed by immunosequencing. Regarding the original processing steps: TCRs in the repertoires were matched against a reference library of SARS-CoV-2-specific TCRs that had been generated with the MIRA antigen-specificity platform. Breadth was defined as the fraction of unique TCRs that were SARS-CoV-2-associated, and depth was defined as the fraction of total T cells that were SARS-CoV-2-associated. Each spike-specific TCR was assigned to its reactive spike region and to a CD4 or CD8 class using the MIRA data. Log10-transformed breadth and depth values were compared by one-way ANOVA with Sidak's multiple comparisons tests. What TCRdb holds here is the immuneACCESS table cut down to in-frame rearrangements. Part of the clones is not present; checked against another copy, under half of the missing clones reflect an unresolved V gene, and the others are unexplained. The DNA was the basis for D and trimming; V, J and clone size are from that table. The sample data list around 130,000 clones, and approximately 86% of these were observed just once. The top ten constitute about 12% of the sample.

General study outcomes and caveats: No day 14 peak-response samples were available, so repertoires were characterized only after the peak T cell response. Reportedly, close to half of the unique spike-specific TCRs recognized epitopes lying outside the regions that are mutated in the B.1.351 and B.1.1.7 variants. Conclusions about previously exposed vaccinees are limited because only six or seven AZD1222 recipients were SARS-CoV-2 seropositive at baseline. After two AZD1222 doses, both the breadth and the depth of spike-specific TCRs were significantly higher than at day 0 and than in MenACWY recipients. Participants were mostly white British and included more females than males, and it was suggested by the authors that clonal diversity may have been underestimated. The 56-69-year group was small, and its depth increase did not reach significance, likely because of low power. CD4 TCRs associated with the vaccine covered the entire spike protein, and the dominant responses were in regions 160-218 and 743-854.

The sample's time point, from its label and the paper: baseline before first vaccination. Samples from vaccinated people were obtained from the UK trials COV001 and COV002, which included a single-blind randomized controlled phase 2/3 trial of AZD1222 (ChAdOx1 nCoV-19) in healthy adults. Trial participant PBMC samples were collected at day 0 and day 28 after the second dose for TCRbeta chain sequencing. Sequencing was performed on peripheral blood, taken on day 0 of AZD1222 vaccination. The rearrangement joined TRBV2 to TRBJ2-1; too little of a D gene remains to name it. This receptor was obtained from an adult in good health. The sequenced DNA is TGTGCCAGCACCCGTCCTTGGCGGACCTCCTACAATGAGCAGTTCTTC. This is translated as CASTRPWRTSYNEQFF.